What follows describes a single T cell receptor beta chain. Its antigen is currently not known. Qualities for individual bases were not recorded, and no much larger clone is one base off. The CDR3 covers 15 residues, taking in both the cysteine and the phenylalanine. Here the CDR3 DNA is all that survives: 45 bases in frame from base 1. The trim is 0 bases for V and 3 bases for J, with a gap of 12 bases between the germline ends. The germline V gene sets CDR1 to SGHRS and CDR2 to YFSETQ. This entry is derived from a study of T cell changes during pregnancy in multiple sclerosis (dated by TCRdb to between 2018 and 2021). For context, the study as a whole: In women with multiple sclerosis, the researchers looked at how the T cell repertoire shifted as pregnancy progressed.

The library was produced with the immunoSEQ multiplex PCR assay. TCRdb took over this immuneACCESS table, retaining in-frame rearrangements with V and J assigned. Such tables are incomplete; in checked studies, under half of the missing clones stem from an unresolved V gene, and the remainder is unexplained. This sample holds approximately 88,000 clones; roughly 93% were observed only once. Of the sample, 3.5% to 4.5% is held by the ten largest clones. The receptor comes from a female donor with multiple sclerosis, enrolled in a pregnancy study. The V and J segments used are TRBV5-1 and TRBJ1-2; a tentative D call is TRBD1 (6 bases match). The sequencing here drew on peripheral blood, taken in the first trimester of pregnancy. The bases read TGCGCCAGCAGCTTGGGGGCAGGGGACCACTATGGCTACACCTTC. This yields the protein CASSLGAGDHYGYTF.